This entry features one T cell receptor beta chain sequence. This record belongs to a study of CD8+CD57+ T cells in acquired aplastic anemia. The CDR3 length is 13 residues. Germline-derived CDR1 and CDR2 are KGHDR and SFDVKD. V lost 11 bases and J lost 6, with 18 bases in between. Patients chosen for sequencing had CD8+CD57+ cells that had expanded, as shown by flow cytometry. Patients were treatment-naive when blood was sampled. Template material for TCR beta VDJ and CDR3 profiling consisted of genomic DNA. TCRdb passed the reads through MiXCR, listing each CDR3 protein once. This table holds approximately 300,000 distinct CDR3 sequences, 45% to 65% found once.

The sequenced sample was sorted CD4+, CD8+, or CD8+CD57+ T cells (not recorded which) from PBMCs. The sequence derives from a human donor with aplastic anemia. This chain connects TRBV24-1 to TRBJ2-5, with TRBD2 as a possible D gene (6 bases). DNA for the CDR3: TGTGCCAGTAGACCTTCGGGGGTCCAGACCCAGTACTTC. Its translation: CASRPSGVQTQYF.